The rows below give T cell receptor beta chains drawn from one sample of a study of T cell repertoires in cytomegalovirus infection. MiXCR, applied by TCRdb to the reads, yields one record per CDR3 protein. The sample holds about 140,000 distinct CDR3 sequences, 5% to 6.5% seen once. Sequencing used PBMCs. These TCRs come from a human donor in good health (CMV status not recorded). Some clones in this sample may be carry-over from other donors' samples. The CDR3 runs from the conserved cysteine through the conserved F or W. D genes are given only for firm matches. Clone size is stated in some rows and not others, as once, few, many or a class when expanded.

clone_size: few
j_call: TRBJ2-7
d_call: .
v_call: TRBV5-4
cdr3_nt: TGTGCCAGCAGCGCCCCCCGGGGTAATAGCCACGAGCAGTACTTC
cdr3_aa: CASSAPRGNSHEQYF

clone_size: few
j_call: TRBJ2-7
d_call: TRBD1
v_call: TRBV7-2
cdr3_nt: TGTGCCAGCAGTTTTTCGTCGGCGCCAGGGACAGGGATTTCCTACGAGCAGTACTTC
cdr3_aa: CASSFSSAPGTGISYEQYF

clone_size: many
j_call: TRBJ2-7
d_call: .
v_call: TRBV20-1
cdr3_nt: TGCAGTGCTAGTCCCCGGGACCTGACCTACGAGCAGTACTTC
cdr3_aa: CSASPRDLTYEQYF

clone_size: many
j_call: TRBJ2-7
d_call: TRBD1
v_call: TRBV27
cdr3_nt: TGTGCCAGCAGCTCGACCGGGACAGGGGCTCTCGAGCAGTACTTC
cdr3_aa: CASSSTGTGALEQYF

clone_size: many
j_call: TRBJ1-1
d_call: .
v_call: TRBV7-2
cdr3_nt: TGTGCCAGCAGCCCCGGTAGTGAAGTTGAAGCTTTCTTT
cdr3_aa: CASSPGSEVEAFF

clone_size: many
j_call: TRBJ2-7
d_call: .
v_call: TRBV5-1
cdr3_nt: TGCGCCAGCAGCTTGGCAGGGTCCCTAACCTACGAGCAGTACTTC
cdr3_aa: CASSLAGSLTYEQYF

clone_size: many
j_call: TRBJ2-5
d_call: TRBD2
v_call: TRBV24-1
cdr3_nt: TGTGCCACCGGGGATACTAGCGGGGTCCAAGAGACCCAGTACTTC
cdr3_aa: CATGDTSGVQETQYF

clone_size: many
j_call: TRBJ2-1
d_call: .
v_call: TRBV5-1
cdr3_nt: TGCGCCAGCAGCTTGGGGGGTCCACTAGGGGTGACCTACAATGAGCAGTTCTTC
cdr3_aa: CASSLGGPLGVTYNEQFF

clone_size: many
j_call: TRBJ2-5
d_call: TRBD2
v_call: TRBV7-3
cdr3_nt: TGTGCCAGCAGCTCCGGACTAGCGGGGGGGCCTGGGGAGACCCAGTACTTC
cdr3_aa: CASSSGLAGGPGETQYF

clone_size: many
j_call: TRBJ2-7
d_call: .
v_call: TRBV12-3/TRBV12-4
cdr3_nt: TGTGCCAGCAGTTTAGGGGGGGTGGAGGTCTACGAGCAGTACTTC
cdr3_aa: CASSLGGVEVYEQYF

clone_size: .
j_call: TRBJ1-1
d_call: TRBD1
v_call: TRBV29-1
cdr3_nt: TGCAGCGTTGAAGCTCAGCAGGGGGCGACTGAAGCTTTCTTT
cdr3_aa: CSVEAQQGATEAFF

clone_size: many
j_call: TRBJ2-1
d_call: TRBD2
v_call: TRBV7-2
cdr3_nt: TGTGCCAGCAGCTTAGCAGGACTAGCTGCTCACAATGAGCAGTTCTTC
cdr3_aa: CASSLAGLAAHNEQFF

clone_size: many
j_call: TRBJ2-2
d_call: .
v_call: TRBV24-1
cdr3_nt: TGTGCCACCGAGAACACCGGGGAGCTGTTTTTT
cdr3_aa: CATENTGELFF

clone_size: many
j_call: TRBJ2-5
d_call: .
v_call: TRBV7-2
cdr3_nt: TGTGCCAGCAGTGGTAGCAGGCAAGAGACCCAGTACTTC
cdr3_aa: CASSGSRQETQYF

clone_size: many
j_call: TRBJ2-2
d_call: .
v_call: TRBV11-2
cdr3_nt: TGTGCCAGCAGCCCTCGGCCGGGGGGCTCCGGGGAGCTGTTTTTT
cdr3_aa: CASSPRPGGSGELFF

clone_size: .
j_call: TRBJ2-2
d_call: TRBD1
v_call: TRBV11-2
cdr3_nt: TGTGCCAGCAGCCCGGGGACAGGGGGTAGGCTGTTTTTT
cdr3_aa: CASSPGTGGRLFF

clone_size: .
j_call: TRBJ1-3
d_call: .
v_call: TRBV15
cdr3_nt: TGTGCCACCAGCAGAGATAGGGCGGATGGCATATATTTT
cdr3_aa: CATSRDRADGIYF

clone_size: .
j_call: TRBJ1-2
d_call: .
v_call: TRBV28
cdr3_nt: TGTGCCAGCAGTTTAGGCGAGTGGAACTATGGCTACACCTTC
cdr3_aa: CASSLGEWNYGYTF

clone_size: few
j_call: TRBJ1-4
d_call: .
v_call: TRBV7-2
cdr3_nt: TGTGCCAGCAGCTTAGTACCGCTCTCCGGCGGTAATGAAAAACTGTTTTTT
cdr3_aa: CASSLVPLSGGNEKLFF

clone_size: many
j_call: TRBJ2-3
d_call: .
v_call: TRBV7-8
cdr3_nt: TGTGCCAGCAGCTCCGTGCAGGGGAGCACAGATACGCAGTATTTT
cdr3_aa: CASSSVQGSTDTQYF

clone_size: few
j_call: TRBJ2-7
d_call: TRBD2
v_call: TRBV29-1
cdr3_nt: TGCAGCGTTGCTCGGGGGGGGTCCTACGAGCAGTACTTC
cdr3_aa: CSVARGGSYEQYF

clone_size: few
j_call: TRBJ1-6
d_call: .
v_call: TRBV5-1
cdr3_nt: TGCGCCAGCAGCTTGGAAACGATTGGGTCACCCCTCCACTTT
cdr3_aa: CASSLETIGSPLHF

clone_size: many
j_call: TRBJ1-2
d_call: TRBD1
v_call: TRBV7-3
cdr3_nt: TGTGCCAGCTCCGACCTCAGGGGGAACGGCTACACCTTC
cdr3_aa: CASSDLRGNGYTF

clone_size: many
j_call: TRBJ2-3
d_call: TRBD2
v_call: TRBV7-2
cdr3_nt: TGTGCCAGCAGAACGGGGGGGACGGATACGCAGTATTTT
cdr3_aa: CASRTGGTDTQYF

clone_size: many
j_call: TRBJ2-3
d_call: TRBD2
v_call: TRBV20-1
cdr3_nt: TGCAGTGCTCTGACTAGCTCAGATACGCAGTATTTT
cdr3_aa: CSALTSSDTQYF

clone_size: few
j_call: TRBJ1-4
d_call: .
v_call: TRBV12-3/TRBV12-4
cdr3_nt: TGTGCCAGCAGCCCGAGGACAGCAATTAATGAAAAACTGTTTTTT
cdr3_aa: CASSPRTAINEKLFF

clone_size: few
j_call: TRBJ2-5
d_call: .
v_call: TRBV14
cdr3_nt: TGTGCCAGCAGCCTTTCGGGTTTACAAGAGACCCAGTACTTC
cdr3_aa: CASSLSGLQETQYF

clone_size: many
j_call: TRBJ1-2
d_call: .
v_call: TRBV27
cdr3_nt: TGTGCCAGCACCCGAGGTGGGGGTAACTATGGCTACACCTTC
cdr3_aa: CASTRGGGNYGYTF

clone_size: many
j_call: TRBJ1-1
d_call: TRBD1
v_call: TRBV5-5
cdr3_nt: TGTGCCAGCAGCTTGGATAGGGGAGGGACAGCGAACACTGAAGCTTTCTTT
cdr3_aa: CASSLDRGGTANTEAFF

clone_size: many
j_call: TRBJ2-3
d_call: .
v_call: TRBV7-2
cdr3_nt: TGTGCCAGCAGCTTAGACAGATCCGGCGATACGCAGTATTTT
cdr3_aa: CASSLDRSGDTQYF

clone_size: many
j_call: TRBJ1-5
d_call: .
v_call: TRBV10-3
cdr3_nt: TGTGCCATCAGTGAGTCGCAGGGGAACCGCAATCAGCCCCAGCATTTT
cdr3_aa: CAISESQGNRNQPQHF

clone_size: many
j_call: TRBJ2-4
d_call: TRBD2
v_call: TRBV28
cdr3_nt: TGTGCCAGCAGACCGGGACTAGCGGGGAGAAAAAACATTCAGTACTTC
cdr3_aa: CASRPGLAGRKNIQYF

clone_size: many
j_call: TRBJ1-2
d_call: .
v_call: TRBV4-3
cdr3_nt: TGCGCCAGCAGCCTGATACAGGGCTCCTCCGGCTACACCTTC
cdr3_aa: CASSLIQGSSGYTF

clone_size: many
j_call: TRBJ2-5
d_call: .
v_call: TRBV7-2
cdr3_nt: TGTGCCAGCAGCGCGGTACACCAAGAGACCCAGTACTTC
cdr3_aa: CASSAVHQETQYF

clone_size: many
j_call: TRBJ2-2
d_call: .
v_call: TRBV7-2
cdr3_nt: TGTGCCAGCAGCTTAGGTCCCCAACAGAACACCGGGGAGCTGTTTTTT
cdr3_aa: CASSLGPQQNTGELFF

clone_size: .
j_call: TRBJ1-1
d_call: .
v_call: TRBV20-1
cdr3_nt: TGCAGTGCTAGGGTACAGGGACGGAACACTGAAGCTTTCTTT
cdr3_aa: CSARVQGRNTEAFF

clone_size: few
j_call: TRBJ2-3
d_call: TRBD1
v_call: TRBV20-1
cdr3_nt: TGCAGTGTTCCGGACAGGAATAGCGTGGGCACAGATACGCAGTATTTT
cdr3_aa: CSVPDRNSVGTDTQYF

clone_size: many
j_call: TRBJ2-6
d_call: .
v_call: TRBV4-1
cdr3_nt: TGCGCCAGCAGCCATCCTCAGGGAACTGGGGCCAACGTCCTGACTTTC
cdr3_aa: CASSHPQGTGANVLTF

clone_size: few
j_call: TRBJ1-1
d_call: .
v_call: TRBV7-9
cdr3_nt: TGTGCCAGCAGCTCCGGGGGAGAGGAAACTGAAGCTTTCTTT
cdr3_aa: CASSSGGEETEAFF

clone_size: many
j_call: TRBJ2-3
d_call: TRBD2
v_call: TRBV11-2
cdr3_nt: TGTGCCAGCAGCGCCCTAGCGGGGGGGCCAGATACGCAGTATTTT
cdr3_aa: CASSALAGGPDTQYF